This T cell receptor (beta chain) was observed in a study of post-analysis software for immune sequencing data. Findings and limits, study-wide: Five TRBV segments were significantly more frequent in patients than in controls. TRBV5-6, TRBV5-1 and TRBV20-1 were among these segments.

Note on this clonotype: The antigen is not known.

This CDR3 has 13 residues. The germline CDR1 and CDR2 sequences are MGHRA and YSYEKL. Trimming removed 3 bases from V and 4 bases from J, with 9 bases in between. Unique-molecular-identifier-tagged TCR beta cDNA libraries were used. TCRdb re-derived calls from the PCR reads in MiXCR, one entry per CDR3 protein. Among about 540,000 distinct CDR3 sequences listed, around 34% were seen once. Sequenced: blood. This TCR was recovered from a girl aged 2-17 years with multiple sclerosis. The genes are TRBV4-1 and TRBJ1-2, with D unresolved. The CDR3: CASSHAASYGYTF. In DNA, the CDR3 is TGCGCCAGCAGCCATGCTGCTTCCTATGGCTACACCTTC.